This TCR beta chain was recovered during a study of metastatic and nonmetastatic thyroid tumors. Study outcomes and limitations: As reported, TCR beta diversity in blood and tumor was significantly higher in malignant thyroid tumors than in benign nodules.

There were no patients who had received any treatment before thyroid surgery. This clone was recorded many times. What it recognizes is unknown. TCRdb reprocessed the PCR reads via MiXCR. The sample contains 30,000 to 35,000 clones, approximately 16% of which appear only once. Trimming took 4 bases from V and 0 from J; bases not matched to a gene: 10. This CDR3 is built from 17 residues. The germline V gene encodes CDR1 SGHAT and CDR2 FQNNGV. The source of this sequence is a male donor with papillary thyroid cancer or a benign thyroid nodule (not recorded which). Some clones in this sample may be carry-over from other donors' samples. Sequences were obtained from blood. J is TRBJ2-7 and V is TRBV11-2; 9 bases are a match to TRBD2. CDR3 sequence (DNA): TGTGCCAGCAGCTCCCCCGCGACTAGCGGTAGCTCCTACGAGCAGTACTTC. This gives the protein CASSSPATSGSSYEQYF. The full variable domain, its missing parts supplied by reference TRBV11-2 and TRBJ2-7, is EAGVAQSPRYKIIEKRQSVAFWCNPISGHATLYWYQQILGQGPKLLIQFQNNGVVDDSQLPKDRFSAERLKGVDSTLKIQPAKLEDSAVYLCASSSPATSGSSYEQYFGPGTRLTVT.